A single sample gave rise to the 9 T cell receptor beta chains below, sequenced in a study of blood T cells in healthy people across ages. It was with a sample-barcoded 5' primer and a J-beta primer mix that a second PCR of about 6 to 11 cycles was run. TCRdb re-analysed the 5' RACE reads in MiXCR, keeping a single row per CDR3 protein. Of more than 1,400,000 distinct CDR3 sequences in the sample, approximately 40% were seen once. Source material: blood. These receptors were obtained from a woman younger than 30 in good health.

The J gene is TRBJ2-7, the V gene TRBV15, with TRBD2 matching 10 bases. V shed 2 bases, J shed 5 bases, and the junction held 9 bases outside the gene matches. The CDR3 runs 16 residues. Germline CDR1 LNHNV, CDR2 YYDKDF (reference sequence). The chain's CDR3 is CATSRFPSGSRDEQYF. CDR3 in DNA: TGTGCCACCAGCAGATTTCCTAGCGGGAGTCGTGACGAGCAGTACTTC.

The rearrangement links TRBV20-1 to TRBJ1-4; D is unclear. CDR3 length: 13 residues. Germline CDR1 reads DFQATT; CDR2 reads SNEGSKA (reference sequence). V was clipped by 3 bases and J by 5 bases, with 10 bases between them. CDR3 coding DNA: TGCAGTGCTAGTAGGAGGACGAATGAAAAACTGTTTTTT. As protein: CSASRRTNEKLFF.

This clonotype showed up just a few times. The chain joins TRBV4-1 to TRBJ2-1, with no clear D. Germline V lookup: CDR1 MGHRA, CDR2 YSYEKL. V lost 1 base and J 8 bases, leaving 9 bases between the germline ends. The CDR3 is 13 amino acids. In DNA, the CDR3 is TGCGCCAGCAGCCAAGGCAGGCCGGATGAGCAGTTCTTC. As protein: CASSQGRPDEQFF.

The rearrangement joins TRBV11-2 to TRBJ2-1, with a possible D match to TRBD2 (5 bases). The germline CDR1 and CDR2 sequences are SGHAT and FQNNGV. The CDR3 contains 15 residues. Between the trimmed V and J ends, which lost 4 bases and 7 bases, there was a span of 17 bases. The CDR3 reads CASSSELVWSNEQFF. CDR3 DNA sequence: TGTGCCAGCAGCTCGGAACTAGTTTGGTCGAATGAGCAGTTCTTC.

This sequence joins TRBV4-2 and TRBJ2-5; D may be TRBD1 or TRBD2 (5 bases each). TRBJ2-7 matches the DNA end more closely, so the J call is doubtful. CDR1 LGHNA and CDR2 YNFKEQ come from the germline V gene. This CDR3 contains 16 residues. CDR3 in DNA: TGTGCCAGCAGCCAAGGACCGGGACCGGGAAACTACGAGCAGTACTTC. It is translated as CASSQGPGPGNYEQYF.

The V gene is TRBV20-1, the J gene TRBJ2-5; the match to TRBD1 covers 12 bases. The ends lost 1 base at V and 5 bases at J; junction bases unmatched: 8. The CDR3 contains 16 residues. Germline V lookup: CDR1 DFQATT, CDR2 SNEGSKA (reference sequence). In nucleotides, the CDR3 is TGCAGTGCTAGAGGATTCGGGACAGGGGGCGTGGAGACCCAGTACTTC. It translates to CSARGFGTGGVETQYF.

This clonotype was seen a handful of times. Here the CDR3 reads CATSRVRQDLNEQYF. The CDR3 nucleotides read TGTGCCACCAGCAGAGTAAGACAGGATCTCAACGAGCAGTACTTC. J is TRBJ2-7 and V is TRBV15; D perhaps matches TRBD1 (6 bases). Trimming stripped 1 base from V and 5 bases from J, with 15 bases between. This CDR3 contains 15 residues. Germline assignment: CDR1 LNHNV and CDR2 YYDKDF (reference sequence).

This clonotype has just a few counts. This chain links TRBV4-1 with TRBJ2-1; tentatively, D is TRBD1 or TRBD2 (5 bases each). Per the germline V gene, CDR1 is MGHRA and CDR2 is YSYEKL. The germline V and J ends were trimmed by 0 bases and 10 bases, with 16 bases remaining between them. This CDR3 region has 15 residues. In DNA form, the CDR3 reads TGCGCCAGCAGCCAAGAGGACGCCGGGACCCGGGAGCAGTTCTTC. This codes for CASSQEDAGTREQFF.

About this clonotype: One junction end does not reproduce the germline sequence, and a read error may be involved. This chain links TRBV5-1 with TRBJ2-5, with a tentative D call TRBD2 (5 bases). TRBJ2-7 matches the DNA end more closely, so the J call is doubtful. The CDR3 spans 14 residues. Germline-derived CDR1 and CDR2 are SGHRS and YFSETQ. CDR3 protein: CARSLAGGTNEQYF. CDR3 sequence (DNA): TGCGCCCGCAGCTTGGCGGGCGGAACTAACGAGCAGTACTTC.